A single sample gave rise to the 28 T cell receptor beta chains below, sequenced in a study of T cells in Graves' hyperthyroidism and ophthalmopathy. It was RNA transcripts that yielded the amplified TCR beta CDR3 regions. The primer set for the first-round RT-PCR of the TCR CDR3 was HTBI. TCRdb itself ran the multiplex PCR reads through MiXCR, one entry per CDR3 protein. Of about 410,000 distinct CDR3 sequences in the sample, about 15% were seen once. The sample taken for sequencing was blood. These TCRs come from a man aged 18 to 30 with Graves' ophthalmopathy.

This clonotype came up many times. The chain has TRBV5-1 and TRBJ2-2; D unresolved. The CDR3 contains 14 residues. Trimming stripped 3 bases from V and 8 bases from J, with 14 bases between. Germline assignment: CDR1 SGHRS and CDR2 YFSETQ. The DNA for the CDR3 is TGCGCCAGCAGCTCAAGGGCTCCGGGTGGGGAGCTGTTTTTT. This translates into CASSSRAPGGELFF. Variable domain in full (rest from reference TRBV5-1 and TRBJ2-2): KAGVTQTPRYLIKTRGQQVTLSCSPISGHRSVSWYQQTPGQGLQFLFEYFSETQRNKGNFPGRFSGRQFSNSRSEMNVSTLELGDSALYLCASSSRAPGGELFFGEGSRLTVL.

This clonotype has more than one count but fewer than ten. This chain links TRBV6-1 with TRBJ1-2; 7 bases match TRBD1. CDR1 is MNHNS and CDR2 is SASEGT in the germline V gene. With 5 bases clipped from V and 4 bases from J, the junction kept 7 bases outside the gene matches. This CDR3 spans 14 amino acids. The CDR3 reads CASSRQTGSYGYTF. CDR3 DNA: TGTGCCAGCAGTCGACAGACAGGGAGCTATGGCTACACCTTC.

In regard to this clonotype: Germline and junction disagree at one end, which may indicate a read error. This chain uses TRBV7-7 with TRBJ2-1, with 7 bases lining up with TRBD1. This CDR3 has 14 residues. Looked up from germline, CDR1 is SSHAT and CDR2 is FNYEAQ (reference sequence). The CDR3, as DNA: TGTGCTAGCAGCTCCGACACAGGGGCCAATGAGCAGTTCTTC. Translated, it gives CASSSDTGANEQFF.

The sample holds a few counts of this clonotype. The V and J genes are TRBV7-6 and TRBJ2-1; TRBD1 aligns across 7 bases. Germline V gene data show CDR1 as SGHVS and CDR2 as FNYEAQ. V gave up 2 bases and J gave up 6 bases; unmatched junction bases: 10. CDR3 size: 16 residues. The CDR3, as DNA: TGTGCCAGCAGCTTATCCCCGTACAGGGGCACCAATGAGCAGTTCTTC. It yields the protein CASSLSPYRGTNEQFF.

The rearrangement joins TRBV12-3 or TRBV12-4 to TRBJ1-3; D call uncertain. V was shortened by 5 bases and J by 4 bases, with 6 bases between the two germline ends. This CDR3 spans 12 amino acids. The chain's CDR3 is CASSMAGNTIYF. The CDR3 nucleotides are TGTGCCAGCAGTATGGCCGGAAACACCATATATTTT.

Ten or more counts support this clonotype. This chain links TRBV5-6 with TRBJ1-1; D is perhaps TRBD1 (6 bases). Germline V lookup: CDR1 SGHDT, CDR2 YYEEEE. This CDR3 region has 14 residues. The V end lost 3 bases, the J end lost 4 bases, and 13 bases lay between the germline ends. The CDR3 reads CASSYPTGFTEAFF. The CDR3 DNA is TGTGCCAGCAGCTACCCGACAGGATTCACTGAAGCTTTCTTT. Complete variable domain (other parts from reference TRBV5-6 and TRBJ1-1): DAGVTQSPTHLIKTRGQQVTLRCSPKSGHDTVSWYQQALGQGPQFIFQYYEEEERQRGNFPDRFSGHQFPNYSSELNVNALLLGDSALYLCASSYPTGFTEAFFGQGTRLTVV.

This rearrangement joins TRBV29-1 to TRBJ2-4; D could derive from TRBD1 or TRBD2 (6 bases each). Trimming pared 4 bases from V and 7 bases from J, leaving 11 bases between. Per germline, CDR1 SQVTM and CDR2 ANQGSEA. This CDR3 is built from 12 residues. The CDR3 coding sequence is TGCAGCGTTGGCATAGGGGGGAACATTCAGTACTTC. Protein: CSVGIGGNIQYF.

This clonotype was seen many times. The chain combines TRBV19 with TRBJ1-1; D ambiguous. V gave up 6 bases and J gave up 3 bases, with 14 bases separating them. The CDR3 totals 14 residues. Germline V gene lookup returns CDR1 LNHDA and CDR2 SQIVND (reference sequence). The CDR3 here is CASSSGGSDTEAFF. CDR3 DNA sequence: TGTGCCAGTAGCAGCGGAGGGTCTGACACTGAAGCTTTCTTT.

The gene calls are TRBV7-9 and TRBJ1-4; possible D gene TRBD1, 5 bases. Germline lookup yields CDR1 SEHNR and CDR2 FQNEAQ (reference sequence). The CDR3 extends over 14 amino acids. Trimming removed 4 bases at V and 3 bases at J, with 9 bases between. The DNA for the CDR3 is TGTGCCAGCAGCTACGACAGTGCTAATGAAAAACTGTTTTTT. Residues: CASSYDSANEKLFF.

This clonotype was found many times. This chain joins TRBV4-2 and TRBJ2-7, with unresolved D. Germline lookup yields CDR1 LGHNA and CDR2 YNFKEQ. The CDR3 spans 14 residues. V dropped 1 base and J dropped 7 bases, with 14 bases sitting between them. The CDR3 nucleotides are TGTGCCAGCAGCCAAGTCGCGAACCCAAGGGAGCAGTACTTC. Its protein is CASSQVANPREQYF.

There are many counts of this clonotype. This rearrangement joins TRBV6-1 to TRBJ1-2; D ambiguous. Between the trimmed V and J ends, which lost 4 bases and 4 bases, there was a span of 10 bases. The CDR3 spans 13 residues. CDR1 MNHNS and CDR2 SASEGT come from the germline V gene. CDR3 bases: TGTGCCAGCAGTGCCAGAGTTACCTATGGCTACACCTTC. Its protein is CASSARVTYGYTF.

This clonotype was recorded at least ten times. The chain recombines TRBV11-3 with TRBJ1-2; D unresolved. CDR1 is SGHNT and CDR2 is YENEEA in the germline V gene. V was shortened by 0 bases and J by 6 bases, with 14 bases between the two germline ends. The CDR3 is 15 residues long. CDR3 DNA sequence: TGTGCCAGCAGCTTAGATAGCTCCCAGCCGAATGGCTACACCTTC. This gives the protein CASSLDSSQPNGYTF. The full variable domain, with the rest looked up from reference TRBV11-3 and TRBJ1-2, is EAGVVQSPRYKIIEKKQPVAFWCNPISGHNTLYWYLQNLGQGPELLIRYENEEAVDDSQLPKDRFSAERLKGVDSTLKIQPAELGDSAVYLCASSLDSSQPNGYTFGSGTRLTVV.

This chain connects TRBV30 to TRBJ1-5; no clear D. This CDR3 has 13 residues. Trimming took off 2 bases at V and 5 bases at J, with 10 bases between the two ends. Germline loops: CDR1 GTSNPN, CDR2 SVGIG (reference sequence). CDR3 residues: CAWSPGVDQPQHF. CDR3 DNA: TGTGCCTGGAGTCCAGGAGTCGATCAGCCCCAGCATTTT.

This clonotype was detected many times. This chain links TRBV6-5 with TRBJ2-7; either TRBD1 or TRBD2 may supply D (5 bases each). Trimming shortened V by 0 bases and J by 0 bases, and 6 bases separated the two germline ends. Germline CDR1 reads MNHEY; CDR2 reads SVGAGI. The CDR3 covers 14 residues. The CDR3 loop is CASSYSGGSYEQYF. The CDR3, as DNA: TGTGCCAGCAGTTACTCTGGGGGCTCCTACGAGCAGTACTTC.

This clonotype was detected ten times or more. This sequence joins TRBV12-3 or TRBV12-4 and TRBJ1-3; D may be TRBD1 (5 bases). Between the trimmed V and J ends, which lost 5 bases and 4 bases, there was a span of 12 bases. The CDR3 totals 14 residues. The CDR3 DNA reads as TGTGCCAGCAGTCAGGGACTATCGGGAAACACCATATATTTT. This encodes CASSQGLSGNTIYF.

This clonotype was found a few times. The V call is TRBV30, the J call TRBJ2-5; D is unresolved. CDR1 and CDR2 from the germline V gene are GTSNPN and SVGIG (reference sequence). This CDR3 has 14 residues. V gave up 5 bases and J gave up 2 bases, with 15 bases separating them. CDR3 nucleotide sequence: TGTGCCTGGGAAGGGTACACCTCTCAAGAGACCCAGTACTTC. It specifies CAWEGYTSQETQYF.

J is TRBJ2-6 and V is TRBV30; maybe TRBD2 (7 bases). The CDR3 has 14 residues. Germline V CDR1 and CDR2: GTSNPN, SVGIG (reference sequence). Between the trimmed V and J ends, which lost 4 bases and 3 bases, there was a span of 10 bases. CDR3 sequence (DNA): TGTGCCTGGACGCGGGGGCTTGGGGCCAACGTCCTGACTTTC. It translates to CAWTRGLGANVLTF.

This clonotype was seen ten or more times. V usage is TRBV5-1 and J usage is TRBJ1-2, with D possibly TRBD1 on 6 matching bases. V was trimmed by 3 bases and J by 3 bases, leaving 15 bases between them. The germline V gene encodes CDR1 SGHRS and CDR2 YFSETQ. The CDR3 consists of 15 residues. The CDR3 nucleotides are TGCGCCAGCAGCTCTCAACTAAGGACAGACTATGGCTACACCTTC. This encodes CASSSQLRTDYGYTF.

This clonotype came up many times. The chain carries TRBV28 and TRBJ2-3; TRBD2 aligns across 10 bases. The germline CDR1 and CDR2 sequences are MDHEN and SYDVKM. J was trimmed by 0 bases and V by 5 bases; bases with no gene match: 5. The CDR3 totals 16 residues. The CDR3 sequence is CASSIAGGPSTDTQYF. The DNA of the CDR3 is TGTGCCAGCAGTATAGCGGGAGGACCTAGCACAGATACGCAGTATTTT.

The CDR3: CASAVGGYSIYF. The DNA of the CDR3 is TGTGCCTCCGCCGTAGGGGGGTACAGCATATATTTT. This chain links TRBV14 with TRBJ1-3, with a weak D call TRBD1 (6 bases). Germline-derived CDR1 and CDR2 are SGHDN and FVKESK. V lost 11 bases, J lost 12 bases, and 20 bases lay in between. The CDR3 is 12 residues long. Looking up the rest from reference TRBV14 and TRBJ1-3 gives the full variable domain: EAGVTQFPSHSVIEKGQTVTLRCDPISGHDNLYWYRRVMGKEIKFLLHFVKESKQDESGMPNNRFLAERTGGTYSTLKVQPAELEDSGVYFCASAVGGYSIYFGEGSWLTVV.

This clonotype has ten or more counts. The chain carries TRBV3-1 and TRBJ1-4; perhaps TRBD1 as D (6 bases). Between the trimmed V and J ends, which lost 2 bases and 7 bases, there was a span of 14 bases. Germline values: CDR1 LGHDT, CDR2 YNNKEL (reference sequence). The CDR3 spans 15 residues. CDR3: CASSQPELGAEKLFF. The CDR3 nucleotides are TGTGCCAGCAGCCAACCAGAGTTGGGGGCTGAAAAACTGTTTTTT.

The sample holds many counts of this clonotype. This chain connects TRBV2 to TRBJ2-3, with D tentatively TRBD2 (6 bases). The CDR3 contains 13 residues. V was shortened by 5 bases and J by 2 bases, with 8 bases between the two germline ends. The germline CDR1 and CDR2 sequences are SNHLY and FYNNEI. Here the CDR3 DNA reads TGTGCCAGCAGTCGGGACTTCACAGATACGCAGTATTTT. This translates into CASSRDFTDTQYF.

This clonotype was seen a few times. The chain employs TRBV30 and TRBJ1-2, with D hard to call. Germline CDR1 and CDR2: GTSNPN and SVGIG (reference sequence). With 2 bases removed from V and 2 bases from J, the gap between germline ends came to 9 bases. The CDR3 runs 13 residues. The CDR3 spells CAWSRSDNYGYTF. The CDR3 DNA reads as TGTGCCTGGAGTCGATCGGACAACTATGGCTACACCTTC.

This clonotype was counted ten times or more. The chain combines TRBV11-3 with TRBJ2-1; 8 bases are a match to TRBD2. The V segment lost 5 bases and the J segment 6 bases; nucleotides outside the gene matches: 6. The CDR3 is 14 amino acids. From germline, CDR1 is SGHNT and CDR2 YENEEA. The CDR3 DNA follows: TGTGCCAGCAGCCCCGGGAGGGGAGGCAATGAGCAGTTCTTC. It encodes CASSPGRGGNEQFF. The full variable domain, its missing parts supplied by reference TRBV11-3 and TRBJ2-1, is EAGVVQSPRYKIIEKKQPVAFWCNPISGHNTLYWYLQNLGQGPELLIRYENEEAVDDSQLPKDRFSAERLKGVDSTLKIQPAELGDSAVYLCASSPGRGGNEQFFGPGTRLTVL.

This clonotype was found a few times. The gene calls are TRBV6-1 and TRBJ1-6; TRBD1 matches at 7 bases. The CDR3 consists of 17 residues. CDR1 and CDR2 from the germline V gene are MNHNS and SASEGT. Trimming removed 7 bases from V and 6 bases from J; junction bases left unmatched: 15. This chain's CDR3 is CASTQNPGQLPNSPLHF. The CDR3 nucleotides read TGTGCCAGCACTCAGAATCCGGGACAGCTACCTAATTCACCCCTCCACTTT.

This clonotype was seen at least ten times. The chain recombines TRBV24-1 with TRBJ1-1, with unresolved D. The ends were cut back, 7 bases at V and 0 bases at J, with 8 bases in the middle. Per germline, CDR1 KGHDR and CDR2 SFDVKD. This CDR3 has 13 amino acids. CDR3 protein: CATSDELNTEAFF. CDR3 bases: TGTGCCACCAGCGACGAATTGAACACTGAAGCTTTCTTT.

The genes are TRBV7-9 and TRBJ2-7, with 7 nucleotides matching TRBD1. The CDR3 is 16 amino acids. V was clipped by 5 bases and J by 0 bases; unmatched bases: 10. Germline CDR1 reads SEHNR; CDR2 reads FQNEAQ (reference sequence). CDR3 residues: CASSRTTGTASYEQYF. Written as DNA, the CDR3 is TGTGCCAGCAGCCGCACCACCGGGACAGCCTCCTACGAGCAGTACTTC. The entire variable domain, with the rest obtained from reference TRBV7-9 and TRBJ2-7, is as follows: DTGVSQNPRHKITKRGQNVTFRCDPISEHNRLYWYRQTLGQGPEFLTYFQNEAQLEKSRLLSDRFSAERPKGSFSTLEIQRTEQGDSAMYLCASSRTTGTASYEQYFGPGTRLTVT.

Details on this clonotype: Since a much larger clone is just one base distant, this may be a read error. The chain employs TRBV6-1 and TRBJ1-3; D not resolved. The germline gives CDR1 MNHNS, CDR2 SASEGT. This CDR3 region has 15 residues. DNA of the CDR3: TGTGCCAGCAGAGACAACCGGGTCTTTGGGAACACCATATGTTTT. It encodes CASRDNRVFGNTICF.